These 24 T cell receptor beta chains were sequenced from one sample in a study of shared clonotypes between healthy human individuals (TCRdb year 2020). Library preparation used the immunoSEQ multiplex PCR assay. TCRdb provides this immuneACCESS table in a form limited to in-frame rearrangements. Some clones are lacking; in checked studies, under half of them reflect an unresolved V gene, and why the rest are absent is not known. The sample table records about 2.3 million clones; approximately 93% of these occur just once. The top ten hold 0.39% of the sample. The sample taken for sequencing was naive CD4+ T cells from PBMCs. In the paper's terms, the cell subset or site label means: CD45RA+ positively selected. The receptors were gathered from a man in his late teens or twenties in good health. Some clones in this sample may be carry-over from other donors' samples.

The rearrangement joins TRBV7-9 to TRBJ2-3; 9 nucleotides agree with TRBD2. This CDR3 is 16 amino acids long. Germline V CDR1 and CDR2: SEHNR, FQNEAQ (reference sequence). V lost 8 bases and J lost 2; bases outside the gene matches: 11. CDR3: CASLAPRGRDTDTQYF. The CDR3 bases are TGTGCCAGCCTCGCCCCTCGCGGGAGGGACACAGATACGCAGTATTTT. Based on the CDR3 plus reference TRBV7-9 and TRBJ2-3, the full variable domain is DTGVSQNPRHKITKRGQNVTFRCDPISEHNRLYWYRQTLGQGPEFLTYFQNEAQLEKSRLLSDRFSAERPKGSFSTLEIQRTEQGDSAMYLCASLAPRGRDTDTQYFGPGTRLTVL.

The chain recombines TRBV15 with TRBJ2-2, with D unresolved. The CDR3 runs 14 residues. The V gene's germline CDR1 is LNHNV and CDR2 YYDKDF (reference sequence). Trimming took 0 bases from V and 6 from J, leaving 8 bases between them. The CDR3 sequence is CATSRDSGSGELFF. Here the CDR3 DNA reads TGTGCCACCAGCAGAGATTCCGGGTCCGGGGAGCTGTTTTTT. The entire variable domain, with the rest obtained from reference TRBV15 and TRBJ2-2, is as follows: DAMVIQNPRYQVTQFGKPVTLSCSQTLNHNVMYWYQQKSSQAPKLLFHYYDKDFNNEADTPDNFQSRRPNTSFCFLDIRSPGLGDTAMYLCATSRDSGSGELFFGEGSRLTVL.

The V and J genes are TRBV7-3 and TRBJ2-1; 11 nucleotides line up with TRBD2. Germline lookup yields CDR1 SGHTA and CDR2 FQGTGA. This CDR3 is 18 amino acids long. Trimming removed 5 bases from V and 3 bases from J; junction bases left unmatched: 12. CDR3 protein: CASSGPSGTSGVYNEQFF. The CDR3 DNA sequence: TGTGCCAGCAGCGGCCCGTCAGGGACTAGCGGAGTCTACAATGAGCAGTTCTTC.

The chain joins TRBV21-1 to TRBJ2-7; the table calls TRBD1, which could not be checked here. TRBV21-1 is designated a pseudogene. The CDR3 extends over 15 amino acids. CDR3 coding DNA: TGTGCCAGCAGCAAGCGGGACAGGGGGTTATACGAGCAGTACTTC. It yields the protein CASSKRDRGLYEQYF.

The genes are TRBV5-6 and TRBJ1-2; D not certain. The CDR3 covers 13 residues. Between the trimmed V and J ends, which lost 1 base and 3 bases, there was a span of 7 bases. Germline CDR1 SGHDT, CDR2 YYEEEE. CDR3 DNA sequence: TGTGCCAGCAGCTTGTGGGAGCACTATGGCTACACCTTC. Translation: CASSLWEHYGYTF.

A single count supports this clone. V usage is TRBV19 and J usage is TRBJ2-5; tentatively, D is TRBD1 (5 bases). The V and J ends lost 3 bases and 3 bases respectively, with 17 bases between them. The germline CDR1 and CDR2 sequences are LNHDA and SQIVND (reference sequence). This CDR3 contains 16 residues. Written as DNA, the CDR3 is TGTGCCAGTAGTATTTTTCCCAACGACAGAAAAGAGACCCAGTACTTC. Translating gives CASSIFPNDRKETQYF. The variable domain in full, completed from reference TRBV19 and TRBJ2-5, reads DGGITQSPKYLFRKEGQNVTLSCEQNLNHDAMYWYRQDPGQGLRLIYYSQIVNDFQKGDIAEGYSVSREKKESFPLTVTSAQKNPTAFYLCASSIFPNDRKETQYFGPGTRLLVL.

V usage is TRBV18 and J usage is TRBJ2-5, with D perhaps matching TRBD1 (6 bases). Looked up from germline, CDR1 is KGHSH and CDR2 is LQKENI. The CDR3 covers 13 residues. Trimming removed 4 bases from V and 2 bases from J, with 8 bases in between. CDR3 bases: TGTGCCAGCTCACTAGACAGGCAAGAGACCCAGTACTTC. Translated, it gives CASSLDRQETQYF.

The rearrangement links TRBV7-2 to TRBJ1-5, with D maybe TRBD1 (5 bases). From germline, CDR1 is SGHTA and CDR2 FQGNSA. Trimming took 1 base from V and 5 from J, leaving 15 bases between them. The CDR3 contains 16 residues. The CDR3 coding sequence is TGTGCCAGCAGCTTAGGAGGAGGGGCTGGGCATCAGCCCCAGCATTTT. This translates into CASSLGGGAGHQPQHF. Full variable domain (outside the CDR3, taken from reference TRBV7-2 and TRBJ1-5): GAGVSQSPSNKVTEKGKDVELRCDPISGHTALYWYRQSLGQGLEFLIYFQGNSAPDKSGLPSDRFSAERTGGSVSTLTIQRTQQEDSAVYLCASSLGGGAGHQPQHFGDGTRLSIL.

The CDR3 DNA reads TGTGCCAGCTCACCGGCACAGGGACCGTACGAGCAGTACTTC. This encodes CASSPAQGPYEQYF. The gene calls are TRBV18 and TRBJ2-7, with D perhaps matching TRBD1 (6 bases). Germline loops: CDR1 KGHSH, CDR2 LQKENI. The V and J ends lost 3 bases and 4 bases respectively, with 13 bases between them. The CDR3 has 14 residues.

The chain joins TRBV6-1 to TRBJ1-1; 7 bases agree with TRBD1. The CDR3 totals 14 residues. The trim removed 5 bases at V and 6 bases at J, leaving 9 bases unmatched. Germline V lookup: CDR1 MNHNS, CDR2 SASEGT. CDR3 loop: CASSSRGNLAEAFF. The CDR3 DNA reads TGTGCCAGCAGTAGCAGGGGGAATCTTGCTGAAGCTTTCTTT.

The chain employs TRBV11-2 and TRBJ2-5; no clear D gene. The V gene's germline CDR1 is SGHAT and CDR2 FQNNGV. V was cut by 5 bases and J by 0 bases, with 10 bases left in between. This CDR3 has 14 amino acids. The CDR3 region is CASSLIRDQETQYF. CDR3 sequence (DNA): TGTGCCAGCAGCCTAATCCGGGACCAAGAGACCCAGTACTTC.

The rearrangement joins TRBV25-1 to TRBJ2-6; unclear D gene. The CDR3 totals 13 residues. The germline V gene encodes CDR1 MGHDK and CDR2 SYGVNS. Trimming stripped 8 bases from V and 1 base from J, with 6 bases between. The CDR3 bases are TGTGCCAGCCAATATTCTGGGGCCAACGTCCTGACTTTC. This gives the protein CASQYSGANVLTF.

This clone was seen more than once but under ten times. The J gene is TRBJ2-7, the V gene TRBV10-3; D gene uncertain. The CDR3 extends over 12 amino acids. CDR1 and CDR2 from the germline V gene are ENHRY and SYGVKD. The germline V and J ends were trimmed by 2 bases and 5 bases, with 7 bases remaining between them. CDR3 region: CAISEAGDEQYF. The CDR3 DNA sequence: TGTGCCATCAGTGAGGCTGGGGACGAGCAGTACTTC.

The sample holds one count of this clone. The rearrangement uses TRBV5-1 and TRBJ2-7, with 10 bases identical to TRBD2. V lost 2 bases to trimming and J lost 7 bases; unmatched junction nucleotides: 9. The CDR3 contains 15 residues. CDR1 is SGHRS, CDR2 YFSETQ, per germline. CDR3 coding DNA: TGCGCCAGCAGCTTCCTAGCGGGAGCCGAGAGTGAGCAGTACTTC. It is translated as CASSFLAGAESEQYF. The full variable domain, in which reference TRBV5-1 and TRBJ2-7 provide the parts outside the CDR3, is KAGVTQTPRYLIKTRGQQVTLSCSPISGHRSVSWYQQTPGQGLQFLFEYFSETQRNKGNFPGRFSGRQFSNSRSEMNVSTLELGDSALYLCASSFLAGAESEQYFGPGTRLTVT.

The genes are TRBV19 and TRBJ2-7; 9 nucleotides line up with TRBD2. The CDR3 is 20 amino acids. V was clipped by 3 bases and J by 3 bases; unmatched bases: 21. CDR1 LNHDA and CDR2 SQIVND come from the germline V gene (reference sequence). The DNA of the CDR3 is TGTGCCAGTAGTATTCGGACCCAACGCCCTTTAGCGGGAGATATCTACGAGCAGTACTTC. It yields the protein CASSIRTQRPLAGDIYEQYF.

The V call is TRBV4-2, the J call TRBJ1-3; 7 bases agree with TRBD1. V shed 0 bases, J shed 1 base, and the junction held 3 bases outside the gene matches. The CDR3 is made up of 16 amino acids. Germline V lookup: CDR1 LGHNA, CDR2 YNFKEQ. The CDR3 DNA reads TGTGCCAGCAGCCAAGAAACAGGGGCTTCTGGAAACACCATATATTTT. Its translation: CASSQETGASGNTIYF.

This chain connects TRBV29-1 to TRBJ2-5, with 10 bases aligning to TRBD2. The J segment lost 7 bases and the V segment lost 2 bases, leaving 1 base of the junction unmatched. Germline loops: CDR1 SQVTM, CDR2 ANQGSEA. The CDR3 length is 12 residues. The CDR3 here is CSVERTSGTQYF. The CDR3 region has the DNA TGCAGCGTTGAACGGACTAGCGGGACCCAGTACTTC.

There are a few counts of this clone. The V gene is TRBV10-3, the J gene TRBJ1-1; D gene uncertain. The CDR3 loop spans 12 amino acids. CDR1 and CDR2 (germline): ENHRY, SYGVKD. V lost 10 bases and J lost 0, with 9 bases in between. This chain's CDR3 is CATLDMNTEAFF. CDR3 DNA sequence: TGTGCCACCCTAGACATGAACACTGAAGCTTTCTTT.

V usage is TRBV4-3 and J usage is TRBJ2-3, with TRBD2 matching over 8 bases. Germline trimming cut 1 base from V and 6 bases from J; bases unmatched to any gene: 6. In germline, CDR1 is LGHNA, CDR2 YSLEER. The CDR3 sequence is 15 residues long. The CDR3 DNA reads as TGCGCCAGCAGCCAAGTGGAGCGGGAGTACGATACGCAGTATTTT. This translates into CASSQVEREYDTQYF.

The chain has TRBV4-2 and TRBJ1-5, with D possibly matching TRBD1 (5 bases). Trimming pared 0 bases from V and 2 bases from J, leaving 17 bases between. The CDR3 loop spans 18 amino acids. Germline-derived CDR1 and CDR2 are LGHNA and YNFKEQ. The CDR3 here is CASSQDMAGRGGNQPQHF. CDR3 nucleotides: TGTGCCAGCAGCCAAGATATGGCAGGGCGGGGAGGCAATCAGCCCCAGCATTTT.

This rearrangement joins TRBV5-4 to TRBJ2-3, with unresolved D. Trimming pared 7 bases from V and 0 bases from J, leaving 12 bases between. Germline V gene data show CDR1 as SGHNT and CDR2 as YYREEE (reference sequence). This CDR3 region has 14 residues. The CDR3 loop is CASAPGSSTDTQYF. The CDR3 DNA reads TGTGCCAGCGCTCCTGGTTCTAGCACAGATACGCAGTATTTT.

The chain employs TRBV27 and TRBJ1-1; D gene ambiguous. Trimming left V 2 bases short and J 1 base short, with 11 bases between. Germline V gene data show CDR1 as MNHEY and CDR2 as SMNVEV (reference sequence). The CDR3 is 15 residues long. The DNA for the CDR3 is TGTGCCAGCAGTTTAAGTGCTGGGGAGAACACTGAAGCTTTCTTT. Protein sequence: CASSLSAGENTEAFF.

This clone occurred once. The chain is built from TRBV7-7 and TRBJ2-5, with a weak D call TRBD1 (6 bases). This CDR3 region has 16 residues. From germline, CDR1 is SSHAT and CDR2 FNYEAQ (reference sequence). The V end lost 4 bases, the J end lost 4 bases, and 19 bases lay between the germline ends. The chain's CDR3 is CASSSNRGSLRETQYF. The CDR3, as DNA: TGTGCCAGCAGCTCCAATAGGGGGAGTCTCCGAGAGACCCAGTACTTC.

J is TRBJ1-2 and V is TRBV15, with D possibly being TRBD1 (6 bases). The CDR3 is 16 residues long. Germline CDR1 is LNHNV and CDR2 is YYDKDF (reference sequence). Trimming shortened V by 1 base and J by 4 bases, and 16 bases separated the two germline ends. The CDR3 spells CATSRVVIDRIYGYTF. The CDR3 nucleotides read TGTGCCACCAGCAGAGTTGTTATAGACAGGATCTATGGCTACACCTTC.